The 14 T cell receptor beta chains given below trace back to one sample, sequenced in a study of blood T cell repertoires in COVID-19. Libraries were prepared by immunoSEQ multiplex PCR; TCRdb keeps only in-frame clonotypes and omits some of them. The repertoire includes more than 150,000 clones, roughly nine tenths of them detected once, and around 7% sits in the top ten. The sequenced material came from PBMCs or T cells enriched from blood (not recorded which). Source of these receptors: a woman aged 50 to 60 who had recovered from COVID-19.

The CDR3 loop is CASSFGRGRHNEQFF. The CDR3 nucleotides read TGTGCCAGCAGCTTTGGCCGCGGGCGTCACAATGAGCAGTTCTTC. This sequence joins TRBV7-9 and TRBJ2-1, with TRBD2 as a possible D gene (5 bases). The CDR3 sequence is 15 residues long. Germline CDR1 reads SEHNR; CDR2 reads FQNEAQ (reference sequence). V was shortened by 3 bases and J by 5 bases, with 14 bases between the two germline ends.

This clone appeared a few times. V usage is TRBV30 and J usage is TRBJ1-1; D is uncertain. The germline V and J ends were trimmed by 3 bases and 8 bases, with 19 bases remaining between them. In germline, CDR1 is GTSNPN, CDR2 SVGIG (reference sequence). This CDR3 has 14 amino acids. CDR3 sequence (DNA): TGTGCCTGGAGGGAAGGCGGGATTTTGTGGGAAGCTTTCTTT. Protein: CAWREGGILWEAFF.

The rearrangement uses TRBV19 and TRBJ1-1; D is possibly TRBD1 (6 bases). The CDR3 is 14 amino acids. Germline CDR1 LNHDA, CDR2 SQIVND (reference sequence). V gave up 8 bases and J gave up 1 base, with 14 bases separating them. CDR3 region: CASETGHPNTEAFF. The DNA for the CDR3 is TGTGCCAGTGAGACGGGACACCCGAACACTGAAGCTTTCTTT. The variable domain in full, with the rest retrieved from reference TRBV19 and TRBJ1-1, is DGGITQSPKYLFRKEGQNVTLSCEQNLNHDAMYWYRQDPGQGLRLIYYSQIVNDFQKGDIAEGYSVSREKKESFPLTVTSAQKNPTAFYLCASETGHPNTEAFFGQGTRLTVV.

V and J are TRBV30 and TRBJ1-5; 7 nucleotides align to TRBD1. Germline V gene data show CDR1 as GTSNPN and CDR2 as SVGIG (reference sequence). This CDR3 spans 13 amino acids. The junction had 5 bases not matched to a gene; V was cut back by 5 bases and J by 4 bases. In DNA form, the CDR3 reads TGTGCCTGGGCGGGACAGCCGAATCAGCCCCAGCATTTT. This codes for CAWAGQPNQPQHF.

This clone has only a few counts. The chain employs TRBV7-9 and TRBJ2-1; D is perhaps TRBD1 (6 bases). The CDR3 is made up of 12 amino acids. In germline, CDR1 is SEHNR, CDR2 FQNEAQ (reference sequence). V was shortened by 1 base and J by 9 bases, with 7 bases between the two germline ends. Here the CDR3 reads CASSLDRVEQFF. In nucleotides, the CDR3 is TGTGCCAGCAGCTTAGACAGGGTTGAGCAGTTCTTC.

The genes are TRBV30 and TRBJ2-7; D is perhaps TRBD1 (6 bases). The CDR3 runs to 14 residues. Trimming shortened V by 4 bases and J by 4 bases, and 17 bases separated the two germline ends. Germline loops: CDR1 GTSNPN, CDR2 SVGIG (reference sequence). The CDR3 loop is CAWNPAGQRYEQYF. The DNA of the CDR3 is TGTGCCTGGAATCCGGCAGGACAGAGGTACGAGCAGTACTTC.

The genes are TRBV7-9 and TRBJ2-1, with D possibly being TRBD1 (6 bases). The CDR3 sequence is 15 residues long. CDR1 is SEHNR and CDR2 is FQNEAQ in the germline V gene (reference sequence). The V and J ends lost 0 bases and 4 bases respectively, with 10 bases between them. CDR3 sequence reads: CASSLAGTKYNEQFF. The CDR3 DNA reads as TGTGCCAGCAGCTTAGCCGGGACAAAGTACAATGAGCAGTTCTTC.

J is TRBJ2-1 and V is TRBV4-2; 8 nucleotides match TRBD2. This CDR3 contains 16 residues. V lost 4 bases to trimming and J lost 3 bases; unmatched junction nucleotides: 8. Germline CDR1 reads LGHNA; CDR2 reads YNFKEQ. The CDR3 DNA is TGTGCCAGCAGCCCCCTCCCAGCGGGAGACTACAATGAGCAGTTCTTC. Its protein is CASSPLPAGDYNEQFF.

The chain is built from TRBV6-5 and TRBJ1-1; no clear D. V lost 0 bases and J lost 3, with 8 bases in between. Germline V lookup: CDR1 MNHEY, CDR2 SVGAGI. The CDR3 totals 14 residues. The CDR3 here is CASSYSTRDTEAFF. The CDR3 bases are TGTGCCAGCAGTTACTCGACGAGGGACACTGAAGCTTTCTTT.

The sample holds one count of this clone. This chain uses TRBV4-1 with TRBJ1-4, with TRBD1 as a possible D gene (6 bases). Trimming cost V 6 bases and J 2 bases, with 13 bases left between them. This CDR3 comprises 15 residues. Germline lookup yields CDR1 MGHRA and CDR2 YSYEKL. The CDR3 DNA reads TGCGCCAGCAGACAACAGGGAATGACTAATGAAAAACTGTTTTTT. Translation: CASRQQGMTNEKLFF.

The V gene is TRBV27, the J gene TRBJ2-2; no reliable D call. The CDR3 is made up of 15 amino acids. Germline V gives CDR1 MNHEY, CDR2 SMNVEV (reference sequence). Trimming cost V 2 bases and J 1 base, with 8 bases left between them. CDR3 region: CASSLRQVNTGELFF. CDR3 sequence (DNA): TGTGCCAGCAGTTTAAGGCAGGTGAACACCGGGGAGCTGTTTTTT.

The rearrangement links TRBV5-1 to TRBJ1-3; no clear D. The V end was cut by 4 bases, the J end by 0 bases, with 8 bases between. The CDR3 sequence is 14 residues long. CDR1 and CDR2 from the germline V gene are SGHRS and YFSETQ. Here the CDR3 DNA reads TGCGCCAGCAGCATGGGCAGCTCTGGAAACACCATATATTTT. Amino acids: CASSMGSSGNTIYF.

The chain carries TRBV2 and TRBJ1-1; D ambiguous. V shed 5 bases and J shed 3 bases, with 10 bases lying between them. There are 13 residues in the CDR3. Germline CDR1 reads SNHLY; CDR2 reads FYNNEI. CDR3 coding DNA: TGTGCCAGCAGTCGCAGGTCCGACACTGAAGCTTTCTTT. Translated: CASSRRSDTEAFF.

This sequence joins TRBV30 and TRBJ2-1; TRBD2 is a possible D gene (5 bases). The germline gives CDR1 GTSNPN, CDR2 SVGIG (reference sequence). This CDR3 is 16 amino acids long. V was trimmed by 5 bases and J by 1 base, leaving 18 bases between them. The CDR3 reads CAWGSLTRGSYNEQFF. CDR3 nucleotides: TGTGCCTGGGGGAGCCTAACTAGAGGGTCCTACAATGAGCAGTTCTTC.